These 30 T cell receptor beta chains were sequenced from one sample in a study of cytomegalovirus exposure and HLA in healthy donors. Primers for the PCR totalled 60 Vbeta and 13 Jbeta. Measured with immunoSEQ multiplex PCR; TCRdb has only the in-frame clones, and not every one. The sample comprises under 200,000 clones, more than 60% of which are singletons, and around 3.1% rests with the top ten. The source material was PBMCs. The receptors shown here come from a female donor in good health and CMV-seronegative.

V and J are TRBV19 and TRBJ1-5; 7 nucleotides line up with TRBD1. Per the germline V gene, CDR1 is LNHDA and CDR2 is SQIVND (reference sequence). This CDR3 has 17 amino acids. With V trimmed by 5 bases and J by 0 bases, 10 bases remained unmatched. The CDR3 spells CASSVTGTVYSNQPQHF. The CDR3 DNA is TGTGCCAGTAGTGTGACCGGGACAGTCTATAGCAATCAGCCCCAGCATTTT. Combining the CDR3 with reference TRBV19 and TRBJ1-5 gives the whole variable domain DGGITQSPKYLFRKEGQNVTLSCEQNLNHDAMYWYRQDPGQGLRLIYYSQIVNDFQKGDIAEGYSVSREKKESFPLTVTSAQKNPTAFYLCASSVTGTVYSNQPQHFGDGTRLSIL.

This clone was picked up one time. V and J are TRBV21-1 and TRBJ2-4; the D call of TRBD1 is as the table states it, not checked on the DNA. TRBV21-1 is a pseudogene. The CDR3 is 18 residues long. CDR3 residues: CASTLEGTGGGIGNIQYF. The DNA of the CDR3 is TGTGCCAGCACCTTAGAGGGGACAGGGGGCGGTATTGGAAACATTCAGTACTTC.

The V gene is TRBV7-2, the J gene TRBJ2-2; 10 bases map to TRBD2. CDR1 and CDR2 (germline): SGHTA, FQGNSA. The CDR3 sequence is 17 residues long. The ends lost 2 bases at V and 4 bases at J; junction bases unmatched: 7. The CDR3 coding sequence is TGTGCCAGCAGCTTACGAGCGGGGGGGCTAAGCACCGGGGAGCTGTTTTTT. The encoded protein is CASSLRAGGLSTGELFF.

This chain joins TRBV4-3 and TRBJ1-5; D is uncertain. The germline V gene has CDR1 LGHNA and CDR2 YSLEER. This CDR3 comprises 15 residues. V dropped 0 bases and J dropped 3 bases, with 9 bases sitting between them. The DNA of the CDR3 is TGCGCCAGCAGCCAAGATCGGAGTTCCAATCAGCCCCAGCATTTT. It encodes CASSQDRSSNQPQHF.

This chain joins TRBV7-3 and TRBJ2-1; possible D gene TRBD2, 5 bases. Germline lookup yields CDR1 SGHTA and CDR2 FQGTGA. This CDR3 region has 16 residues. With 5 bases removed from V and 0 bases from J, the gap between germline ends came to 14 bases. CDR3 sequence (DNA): TGTGCCAGCAGCGGAGGCGGGCTACACTCCTACAATGAGCAGTTCTTC. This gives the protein CASSGGGLHSYNEQFF.

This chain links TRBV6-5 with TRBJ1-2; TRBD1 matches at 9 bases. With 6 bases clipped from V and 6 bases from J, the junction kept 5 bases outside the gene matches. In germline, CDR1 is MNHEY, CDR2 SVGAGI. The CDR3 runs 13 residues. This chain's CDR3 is CASRWTGENGYTF. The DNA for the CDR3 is TGTGCCAGCAGATGGACAGGGGAGAATGGCTACACCTTC.

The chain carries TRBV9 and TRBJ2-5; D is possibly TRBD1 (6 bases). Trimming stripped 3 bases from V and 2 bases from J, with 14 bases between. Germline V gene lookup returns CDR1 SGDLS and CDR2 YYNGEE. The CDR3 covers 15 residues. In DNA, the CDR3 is TGTGCCAGCAGCGCGTCAGGGGCGAGGCAAGAGACCCAGTACTTC. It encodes CASSASGARQETQYF.

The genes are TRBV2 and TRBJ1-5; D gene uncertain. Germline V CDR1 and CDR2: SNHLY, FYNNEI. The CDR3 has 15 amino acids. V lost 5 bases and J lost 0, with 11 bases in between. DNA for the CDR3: TGTGCCAGCAGTCCGTCAGTGTATAGCAATCAGCCCCAGCATTTT. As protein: CASSPSVYSNQPQHF.

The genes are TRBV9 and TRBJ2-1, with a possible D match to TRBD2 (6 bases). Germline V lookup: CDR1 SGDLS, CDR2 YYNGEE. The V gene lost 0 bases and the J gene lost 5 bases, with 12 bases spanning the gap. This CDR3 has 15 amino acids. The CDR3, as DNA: TGTGCCAGCAGCGTAGGGAGGGGAGTCAACAATGAGCAGTTCTTC. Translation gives CASSVGRGVNNEQFF.

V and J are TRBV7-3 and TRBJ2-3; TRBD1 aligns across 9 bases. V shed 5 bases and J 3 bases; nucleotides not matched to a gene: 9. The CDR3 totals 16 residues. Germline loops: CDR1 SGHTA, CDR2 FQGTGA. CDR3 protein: CASSPRTGALTDTQYF. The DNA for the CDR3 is TGTGCCAGCAGCCCCCGGACAGGGGCTTTGACAGATACGCAGTATTTT.

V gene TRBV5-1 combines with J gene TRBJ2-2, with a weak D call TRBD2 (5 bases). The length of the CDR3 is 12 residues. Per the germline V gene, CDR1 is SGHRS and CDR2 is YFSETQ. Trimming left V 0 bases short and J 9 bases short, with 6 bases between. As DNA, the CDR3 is TGCGCCAGCAGCTTGGTGGACTGGGAGCTGTTTTTT. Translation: CASSLVDWELFF.

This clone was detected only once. In DNA, the CDR3 is TGTGCCAGCAGTTACCGGACAGGAGATCTGGGCTACACCTTC. Translating gives CASSYRTGDLGYTF. J is TRBJ1-2 and V is TRBV6-5; 7 nucleotides agree with TRBD1. The ends lost 2 bases at V and 8 bases at J; junction bases unmatched: 8. CDR3 length equals 14 residues. Germline V gives CDR1 MNHEY, CDR2 SVGAGI.

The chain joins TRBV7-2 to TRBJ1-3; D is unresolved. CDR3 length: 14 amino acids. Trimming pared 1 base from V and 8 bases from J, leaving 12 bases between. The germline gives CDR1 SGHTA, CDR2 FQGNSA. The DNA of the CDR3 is TGTGCCAGCAGCTTAGTTCCAGAAGTGGACACCATATATTTT. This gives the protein CASSLVPEVDTIYF.

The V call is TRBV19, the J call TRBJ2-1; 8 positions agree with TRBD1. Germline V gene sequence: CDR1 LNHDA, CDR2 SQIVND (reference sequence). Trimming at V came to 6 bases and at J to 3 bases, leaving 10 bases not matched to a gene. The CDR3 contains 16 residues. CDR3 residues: CASSSRTGSYYNEQFF. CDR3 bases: TGTGCCAGTAGCTCACGGACAGGGTCTTACTACAATGAGCAGTTCTTC.

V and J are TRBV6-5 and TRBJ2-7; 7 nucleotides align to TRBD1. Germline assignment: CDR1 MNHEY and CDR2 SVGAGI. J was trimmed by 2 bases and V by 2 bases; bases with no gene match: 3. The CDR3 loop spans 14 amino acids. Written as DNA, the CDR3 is TGTGCCAGCAGTTACCTGGGACAGCCCTACGAGCAGTACTTC. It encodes CASSYLGQPYEQYF.

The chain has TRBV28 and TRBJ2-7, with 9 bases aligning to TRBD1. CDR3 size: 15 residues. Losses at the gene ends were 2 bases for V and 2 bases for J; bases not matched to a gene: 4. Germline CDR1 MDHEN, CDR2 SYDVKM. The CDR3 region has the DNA TGTGCCAGCAGTTTACCCGGGACAGGGACCTACGAGCAGTACTTC. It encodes CASSLPGTGTYEQYF.

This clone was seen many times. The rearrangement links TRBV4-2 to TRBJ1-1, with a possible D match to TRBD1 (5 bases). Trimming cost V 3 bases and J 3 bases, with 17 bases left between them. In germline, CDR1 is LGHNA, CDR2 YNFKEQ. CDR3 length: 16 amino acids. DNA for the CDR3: TGTGCCAGCAGCCACTCGGAGGGGACCGGGGACACTGAAGCTTTCTTT. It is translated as CASSHSEGTGDTEAFF.

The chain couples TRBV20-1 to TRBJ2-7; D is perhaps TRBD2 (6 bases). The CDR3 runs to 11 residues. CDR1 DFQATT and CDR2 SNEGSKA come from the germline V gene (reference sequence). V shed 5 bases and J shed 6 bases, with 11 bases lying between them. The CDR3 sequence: CSAQTRGEQYF. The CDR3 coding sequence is TGCAGTGCTCAGACTAGAGGCGAGCAGTACTTC.

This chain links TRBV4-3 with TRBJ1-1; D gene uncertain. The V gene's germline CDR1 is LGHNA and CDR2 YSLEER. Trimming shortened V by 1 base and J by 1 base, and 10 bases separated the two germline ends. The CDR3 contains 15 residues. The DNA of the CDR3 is TGCGCCAGCAGCCAAGGCGGCAGAAAGAACACTGAAGCTTTCTTT. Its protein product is CASSQGGRKNTEAFF.

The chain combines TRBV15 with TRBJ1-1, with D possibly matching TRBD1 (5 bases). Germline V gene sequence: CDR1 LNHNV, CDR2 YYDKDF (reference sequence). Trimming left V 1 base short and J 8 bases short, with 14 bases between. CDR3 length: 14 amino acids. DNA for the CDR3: TGTGCCACCAGCAGAGTGATTCGGCAGGGAGAAGCTTTCTTT. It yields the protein CATSRVIRQGEAFF.

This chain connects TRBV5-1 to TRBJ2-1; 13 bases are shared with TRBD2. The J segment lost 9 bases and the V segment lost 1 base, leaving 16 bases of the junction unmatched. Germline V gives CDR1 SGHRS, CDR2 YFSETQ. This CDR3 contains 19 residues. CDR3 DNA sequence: TGCGCCAGCAGCTTGCTGGGGACTAGCGGGATATCGGTTTTTGGTGAGCAGTTCTTC. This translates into CASSLLGTSGISVFGEQFF.

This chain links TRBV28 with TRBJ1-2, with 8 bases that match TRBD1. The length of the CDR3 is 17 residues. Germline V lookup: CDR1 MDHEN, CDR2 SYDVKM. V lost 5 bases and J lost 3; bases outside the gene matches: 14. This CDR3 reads CASSTLDRARVDYGYTF. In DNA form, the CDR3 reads TGTGCCAGCAGTACCCTGGACAGGGCTAGGGTGGACTATGGCTACACCTTC.

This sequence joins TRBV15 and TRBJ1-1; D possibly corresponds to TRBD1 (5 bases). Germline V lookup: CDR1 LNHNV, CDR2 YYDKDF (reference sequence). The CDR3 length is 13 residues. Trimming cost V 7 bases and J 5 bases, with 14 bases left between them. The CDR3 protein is CATTAPGFTEAFF. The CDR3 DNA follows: TGTGCCACCACAGCCCCAGGGTTTACTGAAGCTTTCTTT.

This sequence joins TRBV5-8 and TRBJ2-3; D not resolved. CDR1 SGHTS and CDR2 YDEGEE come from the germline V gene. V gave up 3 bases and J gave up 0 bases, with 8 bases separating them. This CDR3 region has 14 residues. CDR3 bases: TGTGCCAGCAGCTCTTTTTCTAGCACAGATACGCAGTATTTT. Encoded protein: CASSSFSSTDTQYF.

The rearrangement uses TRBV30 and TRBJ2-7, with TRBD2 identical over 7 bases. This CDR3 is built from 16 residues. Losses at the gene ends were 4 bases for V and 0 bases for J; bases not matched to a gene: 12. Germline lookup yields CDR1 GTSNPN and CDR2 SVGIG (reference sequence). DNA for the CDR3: TGTGCCTGGATCCCAATGATGCGCGGGAGCTCCTACGAGCAGTACTTC. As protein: CAWIPMMRGSSYEQYF.

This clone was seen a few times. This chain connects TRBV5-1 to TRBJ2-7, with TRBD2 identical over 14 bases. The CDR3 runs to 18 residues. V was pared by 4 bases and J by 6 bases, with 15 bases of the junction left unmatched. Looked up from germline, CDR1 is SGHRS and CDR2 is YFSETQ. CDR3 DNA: TGCGCCAGCAGCCTAGACACCGGGACTAGCGGGAGACCCCTCGAGCAGTACTTC. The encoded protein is CASSLDTGTSGRPLEQYF.

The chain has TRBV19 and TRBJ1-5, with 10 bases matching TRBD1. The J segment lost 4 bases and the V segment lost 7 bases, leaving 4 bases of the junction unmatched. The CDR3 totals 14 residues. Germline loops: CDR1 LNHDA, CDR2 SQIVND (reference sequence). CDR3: CASIPGQGNQPQHF. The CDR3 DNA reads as TGTGCCAGTATCCCGGGACAGGGGAATCAGCCCCAGCATTTT. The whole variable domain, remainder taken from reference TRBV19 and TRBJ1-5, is DGGITQSPKYLFRKEGQNVTLSCEQNLNHDAMYWYRQDPGQGLRLIYYSQIVNDFQKGDIAEGYSVSREKKESFPLTVTSAQKNPTAFYLCASIPGQGNQPQHFGDGTRLSIL.

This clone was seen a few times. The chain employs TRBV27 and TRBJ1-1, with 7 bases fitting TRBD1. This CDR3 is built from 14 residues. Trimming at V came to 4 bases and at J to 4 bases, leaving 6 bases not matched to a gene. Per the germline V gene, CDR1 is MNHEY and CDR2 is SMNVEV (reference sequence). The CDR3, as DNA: TGTGCCAGCAGTTCCCCCGCAGGGGGCACTGAAGCTTTCTTT. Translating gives CASSSPAGGTEAFF.

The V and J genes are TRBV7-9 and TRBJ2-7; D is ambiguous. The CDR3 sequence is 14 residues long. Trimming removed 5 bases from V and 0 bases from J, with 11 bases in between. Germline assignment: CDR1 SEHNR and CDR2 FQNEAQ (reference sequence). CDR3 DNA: TGTGCCAGCAGCCAGTCGACGGGCTCCTACGAGCAGTACTTC. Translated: CASSQSTGSYEQYF.

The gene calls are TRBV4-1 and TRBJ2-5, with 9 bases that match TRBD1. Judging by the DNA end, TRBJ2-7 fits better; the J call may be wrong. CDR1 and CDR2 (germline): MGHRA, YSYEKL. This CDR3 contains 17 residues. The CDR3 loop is CASSLSRTGTGLSEQYF. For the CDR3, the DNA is TGCGCCAGCAGCCTGAGCCGAACCGGGACAGGGTTGTCCGAGCAGTACTTC.